The 17 T cell receptor beta chains below all came from one sample that was sequenced in a study of shared clonotypes between healthy human individuals. Data came from immunoSEQ multiplex PCR; TCRdb stores just in-frame clones and leaves some out. The profile shows about 2.4 million clones, more than 85% of them singletons. The sequenced sample consisted of naive CD4+ T cells from PBMCs. Subset given: CD45RA+ positively selected. The receptors derive from a man between 18 and 29 years old in good health. Some clones in this sample may be carry-over from other donors' samples.

The rearrangement links TRBV4-1 to TRBJ1-1, with D possibly being TRBD1 (5 bases). V shed 3 bases and J shed 11 bases, with 19 bases lying between them. Germline V gene data show CDR1 as MGHRA and CDR2 as YSYEKL. CDR3 length: 14 residues. The CDR3 here is CASSHPVSGGWAFF. The CDR3 region has the DNA TGCGCCAGCAGCCACCCCGTCTCGGGGGGATGGGCTTTCTTT.

The rearrangement joins TRBV4-3 to TRBJ1-6; D remains ambiguous. Trimming cost V 4 bases and J 0 bases, with 16 bases left between them. The CDR3 is 18 amino acids. Germline V gene sequence: CDR1 LGHNA, CDR2 YSLEER. CDR3 amino acids: CASSRSSYSSSYNSPLHF. The CDR3 DNA sequence: TGCGCCAGCAGCCGATCTTCATACTCCAGCTCCTATAATTCACCCCTCCACTTT.

The chain has TRBV19 and TRBJ2-6; weak D call: TRBD1 (5 bases). In germline, CDR1 is LNHDA, CDR2 SQIVND (reference sequence). The V gene lost 6 bases and the J gene lost 4 bases, with 16 bases spanning the gap. The CDR3 spans 16 residues. The CDR3 spells CASSDTGGWGANVLTF. CDR3 nucleotide sequence: TGTGCCAGTAGCGACACAGGTGGATGGGGGGCCAACGTCCTGACTTTC. The whole variable domain, filled in from reference TRBV19 and TRBJ2-6, reads DGGITQSPKYLFRKEGQNVTLSCEQNLNHDAMYWYRQDPGQGLRLIYYSQIVNDFQKGDIAEGYSVSREKKESFPLTVTSAQKNPTAFYLCASSDTGGWGANVLTFGAGSRLTVL.

The chain is built from TRBV11-2 and TRBJ2-1; 8 nucleotides align to TRBD2. The CDR3 is 16 amino acids. J gave up 4 bases and V 1 base, and 6 bases lay outside the gene matches. Germline V gene lookup returns CDR1 SGHAT and CDR2 FQNNGV. The CDR3 protein is CASSLVGTSGYNEQFF. The DNA of the CDR3 is TGTGCCAGCAGCTTAGTCGGAACTAGCGGATACAATGAGCAGTTCTTC.

This chain connects TRBV5-1 to TRBJ2-7; 9 nucleotides align to TRBD1. The V segment lost 0 bases and the J segment 9 bases; nucleotides outside the gene matches: 4. Germline V gives CDR1 SGHRS, CDR2 YFSETQ. The CDR3 is 13 residues long. This chain's CDR3 is CASSLGTGAGQYF. The DNA of the CDR3 is TGCGCCAGCAGCTTGGGGACAGGGGCAGGGCAGTACTTC.

The chain employs TRBV6-4 and TRBJ2-3; 9 bases agree with TRBD1. Germline CDR1 is MRHNA and CDR2 is SNTAGT. V was pared by 6 bases and J by 3 bases, with 7 bases of the junction left unmatched. The CDR3 contains 15 residues. The chain's CDR3 is CASSADRGLTDTQYF. CDR3 bases: TGTGCCAGCAGCGCGGACAGGGGATTGACAGATACGCAGTATTTT.

The chain carries TRBV5-8 and TRBJ2-7, with 7 bases that match TRBD1. The CDR3 loop spans 15 amino acids. The junction had 8 bases not matched to a gene; V was cut back by 4 bases and J by 1 base. The germline gives CDR1 SGHTS, CDR2 YDEGEE. The chain's CDR3 is CASSNRQGPSYEQYF. CDR3 bases: TGTGCCAGCAGCAATCGACAGGGACCGTCCTACGAGCAGTACTTC.

The chain has TRBV29-1 and TRBJ2-1; tentatively, D is TRBD2 (6 bases). This CDR3 is 16 amino acids long. CDR1 is SQVTM, CDR2 ANQGSEA, per germline. V gave up 4 bases and J gave up 2 bases, with 18 bases separating them. The CDR3 loop is CSVAYAAGNTYNEQFF. DNA for the CDR3: TGCAGCGTTGCATACGCAGCGGGTAACACCTACAATGAGCAGTTCTTC.

In the case of this clone: The same CDR3 also results from other DNA sequences found in this sample. This chain connects TRBV18 to TRBJ1-1; D unclear. The germline CDR1 and CDR2 sequences are KGHSH and LQKENI. Trimming removed 3 bases at V and 0 bases at J, with 5 bases between. The CDR3 is 13 residues long. CDR3 region: CASSPTVNTEAFF. The CDR3 DNA is TGTGCCAGCTCACCTACAGTGAACACTGAAGCTTTCTTT.

This clone was recorded a few times. The V call is TRBV6-5, the J call TRBJ2-2; TRBD1 or TRBD2 may be the D gene (5 bases each). V gave up 4 bases and J gave up 3 bases, with 9 bases separating them. Germline-derived CDR1 and CDR2 are MNHEY and SVGAGI. The CDR3 sequence is 14 residues long. This chain's CDR3 is CASSWDLDTGELFF. The CDR3 DNA reads TGTGCCAGCAGTTGGGACCTTGACACCGGGGAGCTGTTTTTT.

V usage is TRBV6-1 and J usage is TRBJ2-7; TRBD2 agrees at 12 bases. This CDR3 has 14 residues. V gave up 6 bases and J gave up 4 bases; unmatched junction bases: 4. Germline V gives CDR1 MNHNS, CDR2 SASEGT. In DNA, the CDR3 is TGTGCCAGCAGACGGACTAGCGGGAAGTACGAGCAGTACTTC. This sequence encodes CASRRTSGKYEQYF.

The chain links TRBV18 to TRBJ1-3; D remains unclear. The V and J ends lost 0 bases and 4 bases respectively, with 13 bases between them. In germline, CDR1 is KGHSH, CDR2 LQKENI. The CDR3 has 16 amino acids. DNA for the CDR3: TGTGCCAGCTCACCACCAAGTGGAAGGGTAGGAAACACCATATATTTT. Amino acids: CASSPPSGRVGNTIYF.

With respect to this clone: Other nucleotide sequences in the sample specify the same CDR3. The chain couples TRBV5-1 to TRBJ2-5; TRBD1 agrees at 8 bases. The CDR3 has 14 residues. Per germline, CDR1 SGHRS and CDR2 YFSETQ. After removal of 2 bases from V and 5 bases from J, the junction contained 5 bases not matched to a gene. The CDR3 loop is CASSFGQGLETQYF. Written as DNA, the CDR3 is TGCGCCAGCAGCTTCGGACAGGGCCTGGAGACCCAGTACTTC.

The gene calls are TRBV5-8 and TRBJ2-1, with D possibly being TRBD2 (6 bases). The V and J ends lost 4 bases and 0 bases respectively, with 14 bases between them. The germline V gene has CDR1 SGHTS and CDR2 YDEGEE. The CDR3 runs to 16 residues. CDR3: CASSATRPVSYNEQFF. The CDR3 DNA reads TGTGCCAGCAGCGCGACTAGGCCGGTCTCCTACAATGAGCAGTTCTTC. Together with reference TRBV5-8 and TRBJ2-1, the CDR3 gives the full variable domain: EAGVTQSPTHLIKTRGQQATLRCSPISGHTSVYWYQQALGLGLQFLLWYDEGEERNRGNFPPRFSGRQFPNYSSELNVNALELEDSALYLCASSATRPVSYNEQFFGPGTRLTVL.

V is TRBV29-1 and J is TRBJ2-7, with unresolved D. The CDR3 length is 13 residues. Germline CDR1 is SQVTM and CDR2 is ANQGSEA. V lost 4 bases, J lost 3 bases, and 13 bases lay in between. CDR3 residues: CSVVERSNYEQYF. CDR3 nucleotides: TGCAGCGTTGTCGAAAGGAGTAACTACGAGCAGTACTTC.

For this clone: The same CDR3 can be traced to other DNA sequences in this sample. This chain links TRBV7-9 with TRBJ1-3; D gene unclear. Trimming left V 4 bases short and J 4 bases short, with 8 bases between. The CDR3 extends over 13 amino acids. The germline V gene has CDR1 SEHNR and CDR2 FQNEAQ (reference sequence). As DNA, the CDR3 is TGTGCCAGCAGCTCCGGTTCCGGAAACACCATATATTTT. Its translation is CASSSGSGNTIYF. Supplemented by reference TRBV7-9 and TRBJ1-3, the full variable domain reads DTGVSQNPRHKITKRGQNVTFRCDPISEHNRLYWYRQTLGQGPEFLTYFQNEAQLEKSRLLSDRFSAERPKGSFSTLEIQRTEQGDSAMYLCASSSGSGNTIYFGEGSWLTVV.

V is TRBV10-3 and J is TRBJ2-1; 10 positions agree with TRBD2. Germline V gene sequence: CDR1 ENHRY, CDR2 SYGVKD. The CDR3 spans 17 residues. V lost 2 bases and J lost 2; bases outside the gene matches: 6. For the CDR3, the DNA is TGTGCCATCAGTGAGGCATCTAGCGGGAGAGCCTACAATGAGCAGTTCTTC. Amino acids: CAISEASSGRAYNEQFF.